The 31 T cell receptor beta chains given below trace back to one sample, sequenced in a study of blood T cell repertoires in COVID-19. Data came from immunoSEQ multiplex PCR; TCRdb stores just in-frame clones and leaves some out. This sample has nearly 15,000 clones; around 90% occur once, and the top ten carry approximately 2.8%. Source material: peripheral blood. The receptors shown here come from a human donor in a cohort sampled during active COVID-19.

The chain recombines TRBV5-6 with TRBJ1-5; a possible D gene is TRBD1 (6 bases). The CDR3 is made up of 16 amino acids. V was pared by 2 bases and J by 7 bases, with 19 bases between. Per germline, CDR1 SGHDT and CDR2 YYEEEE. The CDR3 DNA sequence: TGTGCCAGCAGCTTAGAGGGGGACAATTGGTCCCAGCCCCAGCATTTT. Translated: CASSLEGDNWSQPQHF.

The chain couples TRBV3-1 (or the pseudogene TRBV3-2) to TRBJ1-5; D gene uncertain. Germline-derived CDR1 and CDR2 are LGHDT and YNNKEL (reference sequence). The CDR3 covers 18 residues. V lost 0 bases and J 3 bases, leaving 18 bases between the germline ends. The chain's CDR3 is CASSQDSLLGANNQPQHF. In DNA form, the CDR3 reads TGTGCCAGCAGCCAAGATTCGTTACTCGGAGCGAACAATCAGCCCCAGCATTTT.

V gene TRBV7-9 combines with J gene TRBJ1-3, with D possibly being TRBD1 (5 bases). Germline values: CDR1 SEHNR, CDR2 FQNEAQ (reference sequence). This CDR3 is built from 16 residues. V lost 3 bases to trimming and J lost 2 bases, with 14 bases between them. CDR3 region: CASSFRQGGTGNTIYF. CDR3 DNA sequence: TGTGCCAGCAGCTTCAGGCAGGGAGGGACTGGAAACACCATATATTTT.

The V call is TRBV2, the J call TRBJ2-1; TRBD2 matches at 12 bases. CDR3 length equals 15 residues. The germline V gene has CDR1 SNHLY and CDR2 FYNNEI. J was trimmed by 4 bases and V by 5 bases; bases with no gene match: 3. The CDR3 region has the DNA TGTGCCAGCAGTCGACTAGCGGGGGCATACAATGAGCAGTTCTTC. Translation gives CASSRLAGAYNEQFF.

CDR3 in DNA: TGTGCCAGCAGCCCACACAGGGGTCCTAACTATGGCTACACCTTC. This translates into CASSPHRGPNYGYTF. The gene calls are TRBV11-2 and TRBJ1-2; 7 bases line up with TRBD1. J lost 0 bases, V lost 5 bases, and 6 bases had no gene match. From germline, CDR1 is SGHAT and CDR2 FQNNGV. The CDR3 has 15 residues.

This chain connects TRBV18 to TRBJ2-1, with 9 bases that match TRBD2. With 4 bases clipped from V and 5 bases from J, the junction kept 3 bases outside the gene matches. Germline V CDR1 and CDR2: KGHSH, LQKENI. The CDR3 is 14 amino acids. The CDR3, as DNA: TGTGCCAGCTCACGGCGGGGGGGCAACAATGAGCAGTTCTTC. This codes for CASSRRGGNNEQFF.

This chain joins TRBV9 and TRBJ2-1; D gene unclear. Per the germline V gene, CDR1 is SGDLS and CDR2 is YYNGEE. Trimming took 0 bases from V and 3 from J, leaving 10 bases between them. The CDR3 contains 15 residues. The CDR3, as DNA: TGTGCCAGCAGCGTAGCCCCTGGCGGCTACAATGAGCAGTTCTTC. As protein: CASSVAPGGYNEQFF.

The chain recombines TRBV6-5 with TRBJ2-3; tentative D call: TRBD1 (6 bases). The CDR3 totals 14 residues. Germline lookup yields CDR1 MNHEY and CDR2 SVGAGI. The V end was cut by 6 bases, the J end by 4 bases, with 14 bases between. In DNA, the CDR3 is TGTGCCAGCAGCAGAACAGGGTTCGCAGATACGCAGTATTTT. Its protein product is CASSRTGFADTQYF.

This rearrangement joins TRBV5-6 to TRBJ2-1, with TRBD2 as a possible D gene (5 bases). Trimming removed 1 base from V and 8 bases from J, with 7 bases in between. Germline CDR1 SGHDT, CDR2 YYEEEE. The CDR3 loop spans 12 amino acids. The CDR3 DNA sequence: TGTGCCAGCAGCTTGTGGGAGTATGAGCAGTTCTTC. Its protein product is CASSLWEYEQFF.

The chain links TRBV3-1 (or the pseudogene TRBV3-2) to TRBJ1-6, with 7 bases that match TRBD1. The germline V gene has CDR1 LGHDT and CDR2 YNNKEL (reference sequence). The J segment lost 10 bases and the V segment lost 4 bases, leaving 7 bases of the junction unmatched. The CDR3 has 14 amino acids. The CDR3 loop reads CASSPRQGNSPLHF. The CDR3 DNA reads TGTGCCAGCAGCCCCCGACAGGGTAACTCACCCCTCCACTTT.

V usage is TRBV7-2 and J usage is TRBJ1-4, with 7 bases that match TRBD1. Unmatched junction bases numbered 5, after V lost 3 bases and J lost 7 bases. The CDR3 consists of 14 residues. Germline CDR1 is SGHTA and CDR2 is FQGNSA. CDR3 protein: CASSFTGVGEKLFF. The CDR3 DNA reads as TGTGCCAGCAGCTTTACAGGGGTGGGTGAAAAACTGTTTTTT.

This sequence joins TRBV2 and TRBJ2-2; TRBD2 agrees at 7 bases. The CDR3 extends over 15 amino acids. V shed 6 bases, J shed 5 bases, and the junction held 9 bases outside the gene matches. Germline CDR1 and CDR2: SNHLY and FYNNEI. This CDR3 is CASSPWGSGTGELFF. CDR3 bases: TGTGCCAGCAGCCCCTGGGGTAGCGGGACCGGGGAGCTGTTTTTT.

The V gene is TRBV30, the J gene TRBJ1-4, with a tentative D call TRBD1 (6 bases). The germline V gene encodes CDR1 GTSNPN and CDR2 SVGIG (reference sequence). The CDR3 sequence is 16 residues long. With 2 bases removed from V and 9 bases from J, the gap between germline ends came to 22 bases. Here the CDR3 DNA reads TGTGCCTGGAGTCTAATGGGGGGGACAATTCACAAAAAACTGTTTTTT. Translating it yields CAWSLMGGTIHKKLFF.

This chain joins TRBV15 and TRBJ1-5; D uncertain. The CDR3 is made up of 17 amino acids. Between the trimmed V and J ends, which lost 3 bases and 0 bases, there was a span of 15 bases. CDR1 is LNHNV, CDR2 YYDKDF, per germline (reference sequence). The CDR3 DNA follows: TGTGCCACCAGCAGGACTCGGGAGGTCTATAGCAATCAGCCCCAGCATTTT. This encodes CATSRTREVYSNQPQHF.

The CDR3 bases are TGTGCCAGCAGTTCGGGAGGGCGCAGCAATCAGCCCCAGCATTTT. This encodes CASSSGGRSNQPQHF. V usage is TRBV6-5 and J usage is TRBJ1-5; no reliable D call. CDR1 and CDR2 from the germline V gene are MNHEY and SVGAGI. This CDR3 is 15 amino acids long. The V gene lost 4 bases and the J gene lost 1 base, with 11 bases spanning the gap.

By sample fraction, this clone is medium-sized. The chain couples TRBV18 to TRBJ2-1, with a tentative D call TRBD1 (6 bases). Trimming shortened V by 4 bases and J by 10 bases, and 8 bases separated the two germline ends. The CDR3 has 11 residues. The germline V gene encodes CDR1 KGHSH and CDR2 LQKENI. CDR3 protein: CASSQGQEQFF. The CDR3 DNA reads TGTGCCAGCTCACAAGGACAGGAGCAGTTCTTC.

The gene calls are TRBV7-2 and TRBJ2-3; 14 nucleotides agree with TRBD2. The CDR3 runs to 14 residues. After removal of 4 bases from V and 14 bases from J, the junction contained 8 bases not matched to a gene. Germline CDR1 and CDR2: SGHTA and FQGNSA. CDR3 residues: CASSSGLAGAAWYF. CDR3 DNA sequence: TGTGCCAGCAGCTCGGGACTAGCGGGGGCCGCTTGGTATTTT.

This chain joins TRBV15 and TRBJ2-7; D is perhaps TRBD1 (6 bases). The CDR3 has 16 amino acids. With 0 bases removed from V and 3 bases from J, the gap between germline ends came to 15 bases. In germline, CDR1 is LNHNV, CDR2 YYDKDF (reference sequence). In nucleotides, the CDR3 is TGTGCCACCAGCAGAGAGCGAGGGGGAGCAAGCTACGAGCAGTACTTC. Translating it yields CATSRERGGASYEQYF.

The CDR3 here is CASSQINSWTGGAFF. In nucleotides, the CDR3 is TGCGCCAGCAGCCAGATAAACTCCTGGACAGGTGGAGCTTTCTTT. The chain is built from TRBV4-1 and TRBJ1-1, with 7 nucleotides matching TRBD1. The V gene end was trimmed by 3 bases and the J gene end by 10 bases; junction bases not matched to a gene: 14. The CDR3 is 15 residues long. Germline values: CDR1 MGHRA, CDR2 YSYEKL.

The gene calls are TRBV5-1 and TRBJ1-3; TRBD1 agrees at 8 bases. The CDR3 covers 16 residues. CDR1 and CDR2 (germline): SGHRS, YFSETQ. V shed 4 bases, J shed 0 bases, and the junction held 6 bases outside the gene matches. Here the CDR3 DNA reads TGCGCCAGCAGCAATTCAGGGGGCAGCTCTGGAAACACCATATATTTT. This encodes CASSNSGGSSGNTIYF. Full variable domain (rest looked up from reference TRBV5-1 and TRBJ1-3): KAGVTQTPRYLIKTRGQQVTLSCSPISGHRSVSWYQQTPGQGLQFLFEYFSETQRNKGNFPGRFSGRQFSNSRSEMNVSTLELGDSALYLCASSNSGGSSGNTIYFGEGSWLTVV.

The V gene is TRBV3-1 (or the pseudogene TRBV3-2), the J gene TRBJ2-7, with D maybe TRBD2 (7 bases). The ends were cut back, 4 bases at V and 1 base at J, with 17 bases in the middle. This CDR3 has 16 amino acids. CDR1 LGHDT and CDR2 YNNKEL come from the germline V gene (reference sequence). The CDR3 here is CASSPGGGGHSYEQYF. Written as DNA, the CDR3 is TGTGCCAGCAGCCCGGGGGGCGGGGGCCATTCCTACGAGCAGTACTTC.

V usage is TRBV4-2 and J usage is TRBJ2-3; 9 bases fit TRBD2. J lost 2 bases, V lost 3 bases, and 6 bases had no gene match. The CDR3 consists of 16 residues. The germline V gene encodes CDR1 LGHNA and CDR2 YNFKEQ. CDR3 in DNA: TGTGCCAGCAGCCAGAGGGCGGGGGGGCCCACAGATACGCAGTATTTT. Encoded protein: CASSQRAGGPTDTQYF.

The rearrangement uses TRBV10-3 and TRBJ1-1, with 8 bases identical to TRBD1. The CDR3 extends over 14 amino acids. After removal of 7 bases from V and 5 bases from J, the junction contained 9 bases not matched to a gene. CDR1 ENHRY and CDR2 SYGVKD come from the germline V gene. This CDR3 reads CAINGQGARTEAFF. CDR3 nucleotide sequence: TGTGCCATCAATGGGCAGGGGGCGCGGACTGAAGCTTTCTTT.

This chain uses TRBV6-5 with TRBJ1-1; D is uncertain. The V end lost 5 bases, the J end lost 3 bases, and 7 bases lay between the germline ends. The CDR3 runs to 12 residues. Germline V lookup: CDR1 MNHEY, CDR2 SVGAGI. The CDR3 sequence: CASSPLYTEAFF. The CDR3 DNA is TGTGCCAGCAGTCCCTTATACACTGAAGCTTTCTTT.

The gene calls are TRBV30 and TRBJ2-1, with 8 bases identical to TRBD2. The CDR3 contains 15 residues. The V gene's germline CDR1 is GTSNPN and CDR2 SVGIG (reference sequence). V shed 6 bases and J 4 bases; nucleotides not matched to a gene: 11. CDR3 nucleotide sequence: TGTGCCTGCCAAGTAGGGAGCGGGGGATACAATGAGCAGTTCTTC. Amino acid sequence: CACQVGSGGYNEQFF. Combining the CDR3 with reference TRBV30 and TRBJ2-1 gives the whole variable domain SQTIHQWPATLVQPVGSPLSLECTVEGTSNPNLYWYRQAAGRGLQLLFYSVGIGQISSEVPQNLSASRPQDRQFILSSKKLLLSDSGFYLCACQVGSGGYNEQFFGPGTRLTVL.

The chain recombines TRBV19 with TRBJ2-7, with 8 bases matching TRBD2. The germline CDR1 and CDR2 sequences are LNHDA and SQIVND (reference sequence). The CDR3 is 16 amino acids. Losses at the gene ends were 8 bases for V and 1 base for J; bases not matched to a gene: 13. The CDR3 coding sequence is TGTGCCAGTTGTAACCCGACGGGGGGGGTATCCTACGAGCAGTACTTC. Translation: CASCNPTGGVSYEQYF.

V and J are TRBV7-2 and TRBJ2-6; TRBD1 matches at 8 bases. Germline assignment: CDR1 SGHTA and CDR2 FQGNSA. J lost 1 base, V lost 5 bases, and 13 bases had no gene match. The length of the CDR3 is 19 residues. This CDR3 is CASSPKTGAANSGANVLTF. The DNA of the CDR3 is TGTGCCAGCAGCCCAAAGACAGGGGCCGCTAATTCTGGGGCCAACGTCCTGACTTTC.

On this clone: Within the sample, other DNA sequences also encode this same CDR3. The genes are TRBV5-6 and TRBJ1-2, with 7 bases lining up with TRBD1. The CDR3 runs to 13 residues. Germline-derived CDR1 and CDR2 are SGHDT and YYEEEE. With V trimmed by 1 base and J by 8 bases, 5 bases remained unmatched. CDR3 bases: TGTGCCAGCAGCTTGAGGCAGGGGGACGGCTACACCTTC. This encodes CASSLRQGDGYTF.

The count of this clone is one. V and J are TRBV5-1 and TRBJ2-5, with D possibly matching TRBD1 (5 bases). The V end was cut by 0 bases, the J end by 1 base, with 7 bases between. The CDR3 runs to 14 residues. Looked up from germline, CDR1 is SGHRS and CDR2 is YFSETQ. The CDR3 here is CASSLGQPQETQYF. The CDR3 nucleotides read TGCGCCAGCAGCTTGGGACAGCCCCAAGAGACCCAGTACTTC.

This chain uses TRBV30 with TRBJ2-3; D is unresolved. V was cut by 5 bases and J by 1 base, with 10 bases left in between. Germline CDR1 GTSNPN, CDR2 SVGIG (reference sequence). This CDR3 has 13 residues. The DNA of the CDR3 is TGTGCCTGGCGACGCGAGGGCACAGATACGCAGTATTTT. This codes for CAWRREGTDTQYF.

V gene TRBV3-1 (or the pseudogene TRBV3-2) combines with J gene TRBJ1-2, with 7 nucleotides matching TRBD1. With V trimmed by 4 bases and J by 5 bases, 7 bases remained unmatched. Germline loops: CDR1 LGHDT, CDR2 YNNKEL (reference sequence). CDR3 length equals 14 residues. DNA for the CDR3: TGTGCCAGCAGCCCCGGACAGGCCACTTATGGCTACACCTTC. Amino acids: CASSPGQATYGYTF.